The following is a T cell receptor beta chain sequence with its context. This clonotype was seen a handful of times. Its target antigen remains unknown. Nothing much larger sits one base from this clone, and base qualities are not available. The record originates from a study of T cells after yellow fever vaccination (dated by TCRdb to 2018 to 2020). Turning to the overall study: Libraries from fractions with low cell numbers were prepared with the SMART-Seq v4 Ultra Low Input RNA kit. Two healthy male donors made up the cohort, one aged 18 to 29 years and the other aged 30 to 40 years. Bulk PBMC replicates and cell subsets were isolated from blood drawn at multiple timepoints before and after both primary and secondary immunization. To follow T-cell clones before and after both primary and booster YFV17D yellow fever vaccination, bulk TCR alpha and beta repertoires underwent longitudinal sequencing.

The sequencer listed for this sample is Illumina NovaSeq 6000. Synthesis of TCR cDNA relied on 5'RACE template switching, a step that introduced a universal primer site along with unique molecular identifiers. cDNA synthesis was primed from both the TCR alpha and TCR beta constant segments. Library amplification used two PCR steps, and the second PCR step added sample barcodes and sequencing adapters. Sequencing of libraries was done on Illumina HiSeq 2500 (2x100 bp) or NovaSeq (2x150 bp). The paper's data handling went like this. MIGEC was used to demultiplex reads and collapse the reads into UMI consensus sequences, and MiXCR was used for V(D)J alignment. Vaccine-responding clonotypes were defined with edgeR using replicate PBMC samples, requiring FDR below 0.01 and a log2 fold change above 5 up to day 15. Bulk clonotypes were assigned CD4 or CD8 identity according to which sequenced CD4 or CD8 repertoire held them at higher abundance. The public sequencing data were trimmed at Q25 with fastp and processed into clonotypes with MiXCR by TCRdb, which kept only in-frame beta chains. For every CDR3 protein sequence, its rows merge into one entry that carries the most common genes and DNA. The V and J calls and clone size are TCRdb's, not the authors'. The sample table holds some 290,000 distinct CDR3 sequences, of which approximately 12% were seen once. The ten largest clones represent around 3.2% of the sample.

CDR1 SGHKS and CDR2 YYEKEE were looked up in the germline V gene (reference sequence). V loses 2 bases at its end and J loses 3 bases; junction bases beyond the gene matches: 3. The CDR3 runs 14 residues from the cysteine to the phenylalanine. Only the CDR3 region is kept as DNA, spanning 42 bases read in frame from base 1. Points the paper makes about the study in general: Only two donors were included in the study, so the extent to which the findings can be generalized is limited. After the booster, most of the clones that had expanded following primary vaccination were detected again (around 95% of CD4 and 88% of CD8), which suggests that memory was broadly maintained. FACS-sorted repertoires could contain abundant contaminating clonotypes from the bulk population, so computational filtering was required. The secondary T-cell response was weaker than the primary response but faster, peaking on day 5 instead of day 15. A small share of clonotypes occurred in both CD4 and CD8 compartments, likely arising from convergent recombination.

This specimen's treatment or condition label, per the study, means: live attenuated yellow fever vaccine strain. PBMCs were isolated from peripheral blood using a standard Ficoll-Paque protocol. Dynabeads CD4 and CD8 positive selection kits were used to isolate the CD4 and CD8 T-cell fractions. RNA was extracted with TriZol from bulk PBMCs, CD4 and CD8 fractions, and dextramer-positive and dextramer-negative fractions. Recombination linked TRBV5-5 to TRBJ1-1; a stretch of 8 junction bases matches TRBD1. Sequenced material: CD4+ T cells sorted from PBMCs, taken 45 days after the yellow fever booster vaccination. The TCR was taken from a young man who received the YFV17D yellow fever vaccine. The CDR3 region has the sequence CASSFGQGYTEAFF. The nucleotide sequence reads TGTGCCAGCAGCTTCGGACAGGGCTACACTGAAGCTTTCTTT. Outside the CDR3, residues come from the reference TRBV5-5 and TRBJ1-1 proteins, so the full variable domain is: DAGVTQSPTHLIKTRGQQVTLRCSPISGHKSVSWYQQVLGQGPQFIFQYYEKEERGRGNFPDRFSARQFPNYSSELNVNALLLGDSALYLCASSFGQGYTEAFFGQGTRLTVV.